The 21 T cell receptor beta chains listed next were all sequenced from one sample in a study of PD-L1 blockade in urothelial cancer. TCRdb's copy holds only in-frame clones and misses some; the assay was immunoSEQ multiplex PCR. Of approximately 51,000 clones in the sample, approximately 84% were seen once. Source: PBMCs, taken around atezolizumab (anti-PD-L1) treatment. The source is a man aged 60-69 years with urothelial cancer.

The V call is TRBV5-5, the J call TRBJ1-2, with D hard to call. CDR1 is SGHKS, CDR2 YYEKEE, per germline (reference sequence). The CDR3 totals 17 residues. The V and J ends lost 2 bases and 5 bases respectively, with 22 bases between them. The CDR3 sequence: CASSLRSVGIAGYGYTF. The CDR3 DNA reads as TGTGCCAGCAGCTTAAGAAGTGTTGGGATAGCGGGGTATGGCTACACCTTC.

V and J are TRBV7-6 and TRBJ2-3; 13 bases are a match to TRBD2. The J segment lost 4 bases and the V segment lost 5 bases, leaving 15 bases of the junction unmatched. Germline values: CDR1 SGHVS, CDR2 FNYEAQ. The CDR3 has 19 amino acids. CDR3 region: CASSKTSGRHPPGADTQYF. CDR3 nucleotides: TGTGCCAGCAGCAAGACTAGCGGGAGGCACCCCCCGGGGGCAGATACGCAGTATTTT.

This clone has only one observation. The rearrangement joins TRBV18 to TRBJ1-3, with 9 positions matching TRBD1. V shed 6 bases and J 0 bases; nucleotides not matched to a gene: 6. Germline V gene data show CDR1 as KGHSH and CDR2 as LQKENI. The CDR3 sequence is 16 residues long. The CDR3 DNA follows: TGTGCCAGCTCCCGGGACAGGGAATACTCTGGAAACACCATATATTTT. Amino acids: CASSRDREYSGNTIYF.

The table lists this clone with a few counts. The chain combines TRBV2 with TRBJ1-5; TRBD1 matches 10 bases. Germline V gene lookup returns CDR1 SNHLY and CDR2 FYNNEI. V lost 7 bases to trimming and J lost 1 base; unmatched junction nucleotides: 13. There are 18 residues in the CDR3. In nucleotides, the CDR3 is TGTGCCAGCACCTGGGGACAGGGGTATGGTGGCAGCAATCAGCCCCAGCATTTT. It encodes CASTWGQGYGGSNQPQHF.

The chain combines TRBV19 with TRBJ2-7; 7 bases are shared with TRBD2. The germline V gene has CDR1 LNHDA and CDR2 SQIVND (reference sequence). Trimming took 7 bases from V and 2 from J; bases not matched to a gene: 8. The CDR3 covers 14 residues. CDR3 in amino acids: CASKGRAGPYEQYF. CDR3 in DNA: TGTGCCAGTAAAGGTCGAGCGGGACCCTACGAGCAGTACTTC.

J is TRBJ1-5 and V is TRBV4-3, with 8 bases identical to TRBD1. Trimming removed 1 base from V and 6 bases from J; junction bases left unmatched: 5. Germline V gene lookup returns CDR1 LGHNA and CDR2 YSLEER. The CDR3 has 15 amino acids. The CDR3, as DNA: TGCGCCAGCAGCCAAGCGGCAGGGGGCAGTCAGCCCCAGCATTTT. Protein product: CASSQAAGGSQPQHF.

The chain uses TRBV4-2 and TRBJ2-3; D unresolved. The CDR3 totals 13 residues. Trimming left V 4 bases short and J 2 bases short, with 7 bases between. CDR1 and CDR2 from the germline V gene are LGHNA and YNFKEQ. In DNA, the CDR3 is TGTGCCAGCAGCCTTCAGATCACAGATACGCAGTATTTT. Amino acids: CASSLQITDTQYF.

The chain has TRBV7-9 and TRBJ1-6, with 7 positions matching TRBD1. Germline CDR1 reads SEHNR; CDR2 reads FQNEAQ (reference sequence). The CDR3 is 16 residues long. Trimming at V came to 4 bases and at J to 3 bases, leaving 6 bases not matched to a gene. The CDR3 reads CASSSTRQGYNSPLHF. CDR3 nucleotide sequence: TGTGCCAGCAGCTCTACGCGACAGGGCTATAATTCACCCCTCCACTTT.

The sample holds one count of this clone. V usage is TRBV29-1 and J usage is TRBJ2-7, with a possible D match to TRBD1 (6 bases). The CDR3 extends over 11 amino acids. Trimming pared 6 bases from V and 4 bases from J, leaving 10 bases between. Per the germline V gene, CDR1 is SQVTM and CDR2 is ANQGSEA. The CDR3 DNA is TGCAGCGTGTACAGGGAGTACGAGCAGTACTTC. This gives the protein CSVYREYEQYF.

The rearrangement joins TRBV5-8 to TRBJ1-6; perhaps TRBD1 as D (5 bases). This CDR3 is built from 14 residues. V lost 3 bases and J lost 6, with 10 bases in between. The germline CDR1 and CDR2 sequences are SGHTS and YDEGEE. CDR3 protein: CASSSRGSNSPLHF. The CDR3 DNA reads as TGTGCCAGCAGCTCAAGGGGTTCTAATTCACCCCTCCACTTT.

The chain links TRBV30 to TRBJ1-3; D remains ambiguous. The germline V gene encodes CDR1 GTSNPN and CDR2 SVGIG (reference sequence). The CDR3 sequence is 17 residues long. The V end was cut by 1 base, the J end by 4 bases, with 20 bases between. DNA for the CDR3: TGTGCCTGGAGTGGGCCATGGGGAGGTTTGAGGGGAAACACCATATATTTT. Translating gives CAWSGPWGGLRGNTIYF. The full variable domain, completed using reference TRBV30 and TRBJ1-3, is SQTIHQWPATLVQPVGSPLSLECTVEGTSNPNLYWYRQAAGRGLQLLFYSVGIGQISSEVPQNLSASRPQDRQFILSSKKLLLSDSGFYLCAWSGPWGGLRGNTIYFGEGSWLTVV.

This chain joins TRBV6-5 and TRBJ1-2; possible D gene TRBD1, 5 bases. Germline V CDR1 and CDR2: MNHEY, SVGAGI. Trimming took 4 bases from V and 0 from J, leaving 6 bases between them. This CDR3 comprises 13 residues. The CDR3 DNA reads TGTGCCAGCAGTTCACAGGCTAACTATGGCTACACCTTC. Its translation: CASSSQANYGYTF.

The chain recombines TRBV5-1 with TRBJ2-1, with 13 bases aligning to TRBD2. The J segment lost 7 bases and the V segment lost 3 bases, leaving 1 base of the junction unmatched. Germline loops: CDR1 SGHRS, CDR2 YFSETQ. CDR3 length: 14 amino acids. CDR3 nucleotide sequence: TGCGCCAGCAGCTCGGGACTAGCGGGGAATGAGCAGTTCTTC. Translation gives CASSSGLAGNEQFF.

The CDR3: CASSLVTGGAGEQFF. DNA for the CDR3: TGTGCCAGCAGCTTAGTAACCGGGGGGGCAGGGGAGCAGTTCTTC. The chain recombines TRBV7-8 with TRBJ2-1, with 8 nucleotides matching TRBD2. The germline gives CDR1 SGHVS, CDR2 FQNEAQ. The CDR3 extends over 15 amino acids. V lost 1 base, J lost 10 bases, and 9 bases stayed unmatched.

This clone was counted once. The V gene is TRBV28, the J gene TRBJ1-4; TRBD1 aligns across 7 bases. The CDR3 has 15 residues. The J segment lost 5 bases and the V segment lost 5 bases, leaving 8 bases of the junction unmatched. Germline loops: CDR1 MDHEN, CDR2 SYDVKM. CDR3 nucleotides: TGTGCCAGCAGTGGAACGACAGGGAGGAATGAAAAACTGTTTTTT. Translating gives CASSGTTGRNEKLFF.

The V gene is TRBV19, the J gene TRBJ2-7; D is unresolved. Germline assignment: CDR1 LNHDA and CDR2 SQIVND (reference sequence). The V end lost 1 base, the J end lost 0 bases, and 7 bases lay between the germline ends. The CDR3 has 14 amino acids. CDR3 sequence (DNA): TGTGCCAGTAGTATAGTCCCGGGCTCCTACGAGCAGTACTTC. It encodes CASSIVPGSYEQYF.

This chain connects TRBV27 to TRBJ2-7; the match to TRBD1 covers 8 bases. The CDR3 spans 17 residues. The ends lost 4 bases at V and 1 base at J; junction bases unmatched: 12. CDR1 and CDR2 from the germline V gene are MNHEY and SMNVEV (reference sequence). The CDR3 nucleotides are TGTGCCAGCAGTTCTAACCGCCGGGACAGGTCTTCCTACGAGCAGTACTTC. It translates to CASSSNRRDRSSYEQYF.

The V gene is TRBV5-1, the J gene TRBJ1-1, with 8 bases matching TRBD1. Germline V lookup: CDR1 SGHRS, CDR2 YFSETQ. V shed 4 bases, J shed 4 bases, and the junction held 6 bases outside the gene matches. This CDR3 contains 14 residues. In DNA form, the CDR3 reads TGCGCCAGCAGCCCGACAGGGGAAACCACTGAAGCTTTCTTT. Amino acids: CASSPTGETTEAFF.

V gene TRBV5-1 combines with J gene TRBJ2-3; TRBD1 is a possible D gene (5 bases). Germline-derived CDR1 and CDR2 are SGHRS and YFSETQ. Between the trimmed V and J ends, which lost 0 bases and 2 bases, there was a span of 13 bases. The CDR3 runs 16 residues. The CDR3 DNA follows: TGCGCCAGCAGCTTGGTAGGGGCCGCAGACACAGATACGCAGTATTTT. Translating it yields CASSLVGAADTDTQYF. Full variable domain (remainder filled in from reference TRBV5-1 and TRBJ2-3): KAGVTQTPRYLIKTRGQQVTLSCSPISGHRSVSWYQQTPGQGLQFLFEYFSETQRNKGNFPGRFSGRQFSNSRSEMNVSTLELGDSALYLCASSLVGAADTDTQYFGPGTRLTVL.

The genes are TRBV7-9 and TRBJ2-7; 8 bases agree with TRBD2. The germline V gene has CDR1 SEHNR and CDR2 FQNEAQ (reference sequence). With 5 bases clipped from V and 2 bases from J, the junction kept 5 bases outside the gene matches. The CDR3 consists of 14 residues. CDR3 in amino acids: CASSQQGLAYEQYF. CDR3 nucleotide sequence: TGTGCCAGCAGCCAGCAGGGACTAGCCTACGAGCAGTACTTC.

The chain carries TRBV7-9 and TRBJ2-7, with 8 bases fitting TRBD1. Germline CDR1 and CDR2: SEHNR and FQNEAQ (reference sequence). V lost 6 bases to trimming and J lost 2 bases; unmatched junction nucleotides: 9. This CDR3 spans 15 amino acids. CDR3 sequence: CASSQTGTGAYEQYF. The CDR3 DNA is TGTGCCAGCAGTCAAACCGGGACAGGAGCCTACGAGCAGTACTTC.